The 21 T cell receptor beta chains below all came from one sample that was sequenced in a study of T-cell reconstitution after alpha-beta-depleted transplantation in children. Unique molecular identifiers featured in how the TCRbeta library was prepared. TCRdb reprocessed the PCR reads with MiXCR, giving one entry per CDR3 protein. The table has hundreds of thousands of distinct CDR3 sequences, under 30% seen once. Specimen: PBMCs, mostly from graft donor cells, collected 360 days after TCRalphabeta/CD19-depleted stem cell transplant. Every receptor here comes from a boy younger than two who had a stem cell transplant for acute myeloid leukemia, so the T cells may come from the graft donor.

The gene calls are TRBV21-1 and TRBJ1-5; the table names TRBD1, a call not compared with the DNA. TRBV21-1 is a pseudogene segment. The CDR3 runs 16 residues. The CDR3 nucleotides are TGTGCCGGCCGTGGGAGTACAGGGGAAAGCAATCAGCCCCAGCATTTT. Translating gives CAGRGSTGESNQPQHF.

This clonotype was counted only a few times. The junction does not match germline at one end; this may be a read error. CDR3 sequence (DNA): TGCAGCGTTGAGGAGGCAGTCAGGCACTTC. Amino acid sequence: CSVEEAVRHF. V and J are TRBV29-1 and TRBJ2-5, with D perhaps matching TRBD2 (5 bases). Germline CDR1 is SQVTM and CDR2 is ANQGSEA. The CDR3 has 10 amino acids.

The genes are TRBV12-3 or TRBV12-4 and TRBJ1-2; 7 positions match TRBD1. V lost 5 bases and J lost 6; bases outside the gene matches: 6. This CDR3 has 13 residues. The CDR3 region has the DNA TGTGCCAGCAGTAGAAGGACAGGAGATGGCTACACCTTC. This encodes CASSRRTGDGYTF.

The chain recombines TRBV7-9 with TRBJ1-1; possible D gene TRBD1, 6 bases. Germline CDR1 SEHNR, CDR2 FQNEAQ (reference sequence). V was clipped by 4 bases and J by 1 base, with 10 bases between them. The CDR3 sequence is 14 residues long. CDR3 amino acids: CASSSGQSNTEAFF. The DNA for the CDR3 is TGTGCCAGCAGCTCGGGACAATCGAACACTGAAGCTTTCTTT.

This sequence joins TRBV3-1 and TRBJ2-3, with TRBD1 matching over 9 bases. The length of the CDR3 is 16 residues. Germline loops: CDR1 LGHDT, CDR2 YNNKEL (reference sequence). V shed 4 bases and J 10 bases; nucleotides not matched to a gene: 15. The CDR3 DNA follows: TGTGCCAGCAGCCTCCAACCGGGACAGGGCACGTTCGCGCAGTATTTT. This sequence encodes CASSLQPGQGTFAQYF.

The chain joins TRBV12-3 or TRBV12-4 to TRBJ2-1; a possible D gene is TRBD1 (6 bases). V was shortened by 7 bases and J by 4 bases, with 17 bases between the two germline ends. This CDR3 has 15 residues. The CDR3 loop reads CASTTELGAYNEQFF. In nucleotides, the CDR3 is TGTGCCAGCACCACTGAACTGGGGGCGTACAATGAGCAGTTCTTC.

The chain combines TRBV25-1 with TRBJ1-3; tentative D call: TRBD1 (6 bases). Deletions cut 0 bases from V and 6 bases from J, with 21 bases between. The germline V gene encodes CDR1 MGHDK and CDR2 SYGVNS. The CDR3 contains 18 residues. The CDR3 sequence: CASSEYFLGTTWSNTIYF. The CDR3 DNA is TGTGCCAGCAGTGAATACTTTTTGGGGACAACGTGGTCAAACACCATATATTTT.

The V and J genes are TRBV6-5 and TRBJ1-5; D gene ambiguous. Germline CDR1 and CDR2: MNHEY and SVGAGI. The CDR3 contains 15 residues. V dropped 0 bases and J dropped 0 bases, with 6 bases sitting between them. CDR3 residues: CASSYSLGSNQPQHF. The DNA for the CDR3 is TGTGCCAGCAGTTACTCGCTTGGTAGCAATCAGCCCCAGCATTTT.

This clonotype came up a few times. The chain carries TRBV6-4 and TRBJ2-1; D ambiguous. The V end lost 4 bases, the J end lost 0 bases, and 10 bases lay between the germline ends. The CDR3 is made up of 15 amino acids. CDR1 is MRHNA, CDR2 SNTAGT, per germline. The CDR3 is CASSAQFSSYNEQFF. CDR3 nucleotide sequence: TGTGCCAGCAGTGCACAGTTTAGCTCCTACAATGAGCAGTTCTTC.

The chain is built from TRBV6-5 and TRBJ2-1; 9 nucleotides align to TRBD1. Per germline, CDR1 MNHEY and CDR2 SVGAGI. V was clipped by 4 bases and J by 9 bases; unmatched bases: 10. The CDR3 runs to 15 residues. DNA for the CDR3: TGTGCCAGCAGTTCGCCGGGACAGGGATTCGGTGAGCAGTTCTTC. It translates to CASSSPGQGFGEQFF.

This clonotype was detected many times. J is TRBJ2-7 and V is TRBV5-1; 7 positions match TRBD1. In germline, CDR1 is SGHRS, CDR2 YFSETQ. The V and J ends lost 5 bases and 2 bases, in that order; junction bases with no gene match: 10. The CDR3 sequence is 15 residues long. CDR3 sequence: CASRNPGQYPYEQYF. The CDR3 nucleotides read TGCGCCAGCAGAAATCCGGGACAGTATCCCTACGAGCAGTACTTC. Combining the CDR3 with reference TRBV5-1 and TRBJ2-7 gives the whole variable domain KAGVTQTPRYLIKTRGQQVTLSCSPISGHRSVSWYQQTPGQGLQFLFEYFSETQRNKGNFPGRFSGRQFSNSRSEMNVSTLELGDSALYLCASRNPGQYPYEQYFGPGTRLTVT.

V is TRBV7-8 and J is TRBJ2-5; 9 bases match TRBD1. With V trimmed by 1 base and J by 4 bases, 10 bases remained unmatched. CDR3 size: 17 residues. Germline V gives CDR1 SGHVS, CDR2 FQNEAQ. The CDR3 region is CASSLDTGGLKGETQYF. CDR3 nucleotide sequence: TGTGCCAGCAGCTTAGATACAGGGGGCCTGAAGGGAGAGACCCAGTACTTC.

In this sample, this clonotype turned up many times. The gene calls are TRBV7-3 and TRBJ2-3; D gene ambiguous. Germline lookup yields CDR1 SGHTA and CDR2 FQGTGA. The CDR3 extends over 15 amino acids. Trimming stripped 5 bases from V and 0 bases from J, with 12 bases between. DNA of the CDR3: TGTGCCAGCAGCCCCGGATGGAGCAGCACAGATACGCAGTATTTT. It translates to CASSPGWSSTDTQYF. Complete variable domain (other parts from reference TRBV7-3 and TRBJ2-3): GAGVSQTPSNKVTEKGKYVELRCDPISGHTALYWYRQSLGQGPEFLIYFQGTGAADDSGLPNDRFFAVRPEGSVSTLKIQRTERGDSAVYLCASSPGWSSTDTQYFGPGTRLTVL.

This sequence joins TRBV14 and TRBJ2-1, with 14 bases identical to TRBD2. CDR1 and CDR2 (germline): SGHDN, FVKESK. V shed 4 bases and J 15 bases; nucleotides not matched to a gene: 11. CDR3 length: 15 amino acids. CDR3 sequence reads: CASSLMTSGGAPRFF. The CDR3 DNA reads TGTGCCAGCAGCCTCATGACTAGCGGGGGGGCGCCCAGGTTCTTC. The full variable domain, rest sourced from reference TRBV14 and TRBJ2-1, is EAGVTQFPSHSVIEKGQTVTLRCDPISGHDNLYWYRRVMGKEIKFLLHFVKESKQDESGMPNNRFLAERTGGTYSTLKVQPAELEDSGVYFCASSLMTSGGAPRFFGPGTRLTVL.

The chain recombines TRBV6-1 with TRBJ2-5; 8 bases are shared with TRBD1. V shed 6 bases and J 5 bases; nucleotides not matched to a gene: 11. The CDR3 sequence is 15 residues long. Germline V gene data show CDR1 as MNHNS and CDR2 as SASEGT. CDR3 region: CASRGDRSKVETQYF. In DNA form, the CDR3 reads TGTGCCAGCAGGGGGGACAGGTCAAAGGTTGAGACCCAGTACTTC.

The table lists this clonotype with a few counts. A read error may be the cause here, since a much bigger clone is one base away. J is TRBJ2-3 and V is TRBV20-1; the D gene could be TRBD1 or TRBD2 (6 bases each). V lost 0 bases and J lost 3, with 10 bases in between. The germline gives CDR1 DFQATT, CDR2 SNEGSKA (reference sequence). The CDR3 covers 14 residues. CDR3 residues: CSAREGGITDTQYF. The CDR3 DNA reads as TGCAGTGCTAGAGAGGGGGGCATAACAGATACGCAGTATTTT.

This chain joins TRBV4-3 and TRBJ2-1; no firm D call. The CDR3 runs to 13 residues. Germline loops: CDR1 LGHNA, CDR2 YSLEER. V lost 4 bases and J lost 5, with 9 bases in between. The CDR3 is CASSRRLNNEQFF. The CDR3 nucleotides read TGCGCCAGCAGCCGACGACTGAACAATGAGCAGTTCTTC.

The sample holds a few counts of this clonotype. This chain connects TRBV20-1 to TRBJ1-5; D is perhaps TRBD1 (5 bases). Trimming took 3 bases from V and 1 from J, leaving 10 bases between them. CDR3 size: 14 residues. From germline, CDR1 is DFQATT and CDR2 SNEGSKA (reference sequence). The CDR3 loop is CSARGHLSNQPQHF. CDR3 nucleotide sequence: TGCAGTGCTAGGGGGCATTTAAGCAATCAGCCCCAGCATTTT.

J is TRBJ1-2 and V is TRBV12-3 or TRBV12-4; a possible D gene is TRBD1 (5 bases). The CDR3 sequence is 14 residues long. V lost 10 bases, J lost 5 bases, and 20 bases lay in between. The CDR3 DNA follows: TGTGCCACGAGAGACAGTGCTAAAAGTTATGGCTACACCTTC. Its protein is CATRDSAKSYGYTF.

This clonotype was observed a handful of times. This chain links TRBV5-1 with TRBJ2-2; perhaps TRBD2 as D (5 bases). The CDR3 has 11 residues. Trimming stripped 7 bases from V and 7 bases from J, with 8 bases between. The germline gives CDR1 SGHRS, CDR2 YFSETQ. CDR3 amino acids: CASLGVGELFF. The CDR3 DNA reads as TGCGCCAGCTTGGGAGTCGGGGAGCTGTTTTTT.

Ten or more counts support this clonotype. V is TRBV15 and J is TRBJ1-6; 8 bases line up with TRBD1. The V gene end was trimmed by 1 base and the J gene end by 7 bases; junction bases not matched to a gene: 3. CDR3 length: 15 residues. Germline CDR1 is LNHNV and CDR2 is YYDKDF (reference sequence). The chain's CDR3 is CATSRVPGGNSPLHF. Here the CDR3 DNA reads TGTGCCACCAGCAGAGTCCCAGGGGGCAATTCACCCCTCCACTTT.